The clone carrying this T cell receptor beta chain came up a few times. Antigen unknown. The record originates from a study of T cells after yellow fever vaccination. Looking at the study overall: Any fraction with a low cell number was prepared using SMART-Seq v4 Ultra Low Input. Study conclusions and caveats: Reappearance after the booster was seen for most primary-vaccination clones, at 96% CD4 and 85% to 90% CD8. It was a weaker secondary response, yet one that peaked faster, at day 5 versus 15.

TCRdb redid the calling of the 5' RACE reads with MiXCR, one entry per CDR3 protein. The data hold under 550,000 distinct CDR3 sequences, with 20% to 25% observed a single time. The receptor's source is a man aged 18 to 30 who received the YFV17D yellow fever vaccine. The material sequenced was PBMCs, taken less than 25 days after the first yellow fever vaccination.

CDR3 coding DNA: TGTGCCAGCAGCTTACAGAGCACCTACGAGCAGTACTTC. Protein sequence: CASSLQSTYEQYF. The gene calls are TRBV7-9 and TRBJ2-7; no definite D call. With 2 bases removed from V and 2 bases from J, the gap between germline ends came to 7 bases. Germline V gives CDR1 SEHNR, CDR2 FQNEAQ (reference sequence). The CDR3 has 13 amino acids.